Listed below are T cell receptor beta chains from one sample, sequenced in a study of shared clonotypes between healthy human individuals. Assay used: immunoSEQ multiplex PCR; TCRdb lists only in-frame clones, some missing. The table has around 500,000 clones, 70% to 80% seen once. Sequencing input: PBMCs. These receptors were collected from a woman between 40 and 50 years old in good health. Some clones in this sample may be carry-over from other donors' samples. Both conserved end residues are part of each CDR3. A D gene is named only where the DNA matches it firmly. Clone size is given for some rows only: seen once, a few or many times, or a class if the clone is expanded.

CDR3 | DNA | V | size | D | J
CSAKTATEAFF | TGCAGTGCCAAGACGGCCACTGAAGCTTTCTTT | TRBV20-1 | few | - | TRBJ1-1
CAGTRTGWETQYF | TGTGCCGGAACCAGGACAGGGTGGGAGACCCAGTACTTC | TRBV30 | few | TRBD1 | TRBJ2-5
CASSLQSQETQYF | TGTGCCAGCAGCTTACAGAGTCAAGAGACCCAGTACTTC | TRBV7-9 | - | - | TRBJ2-5
CAISELGQSGNSPLHF | TGTGCCATCAGTGAGTTGGGGCAGTCCGGTAATTCACCCCTCCACTTT | TRBV10-3 | many | - | TRBJ1-6
CSARAGSEQFF | TGCAGTGCTAGAGCGGGCAGTGAGCAGTTCTTC | TRBV20-1 | - | - | TRBJ2-1
CSVGAPANTGELFF | TGCAGCGTTGGGGCACCCGCGAACACCGGGGAGCTGTTTTTT | TRBV29-1 | - | - | TRBJ2-2
CASSSLQGHEQYF | TGTGCCAGCAGTTCGCTCCAGGGCCACGAGCAGTACTTC | TRBV27 | - | - | TRBJ2-7
CASSLASGNTDTQYF | TGTGCCAGCAGCTTGGCTAGCGGCAACACAGATACGCAGTATTTT | TRBV7-9 | - | TRBD2 | TRBJ2-3
CASSLQGARGNTIYF | TGCGCCAGCAGCTTACAGGGGGCGCGCGGAAACACCATATATTTT | TRBV5-1 | - | TRBD1 | TRBJ1-3
CASSELRRGVTDTQYF | TGTGCCAGCAGTGAACTACGCAGGGGTGTTACAGATACGCAGTATTTT | TRBV25-1 | - | - | TRBJ2-3
CASSQDGTSGMETQYF | TGCGCCAGCAGCCAAGATGGGACTAGCGGGATGGAGACCCAGTACTTC | TRBV4-1 | - | TRBD2 | TRBJ2-5
CATRTSGTNEQFF | TGTGCCACCCGGACTAGCGGGACGAATGAGCAGTTCTTC | TRBV7-9 | - | TRBD2 | TRBJ2-1
CASRDRGPYNEQFF | TGTGCCAGTAGGGACAGGGGGCCCTACAATGAGCAGTTCTTC | TRBV19 | - | TRBD1 | TRBJ2-1
CASSLTDRDSYEQYF | TGTGCCAGCAGCTTGACGGACAGGGACTCCTACGAGCAGTACTTC | TRBV7-6 | - | TRBD1 | TRBJ2-7
CASSVGGRWSSGIGTQYF | TGTGCCAGCAGCGTAGGGGGTCGGTGGTCTAGCGGGATCGGGACCCAGTACTTC | TRBV9 | - | TRBD2 | TRBJ2-5
CASSDGVEQYF | TGCGCCAGCAGTGACGGGGTCGAGCAGTACTTC | TRBV10-1 | - | - | TRBJ2-7
CASSELNTGELFF | TGTGCCAGCAGTGAACTGAACACCGGGGAGCTGTTTTTT | TRBV6-1 | - | - | TRBJ2-2
CASSEREKTYEQYF | TGTGCCAGCAGTGAGCGGGAGAAAACCTACGAGCAGTACTTC | TRBV28 | - | TRBD2 | TRBJ2-7
CASSPHHDYNEQFF | TGTGCCAGCTCACCGCACCATGATTACAATGAGCAGTTCTTC | TRBV18 | - | - | TRBJ2-1
CASSPRGQGPSGYTF | TGTGCCAGCAGTCCCCGGGGACAGGGCCCGTCTGGCTACACCTTC | TRBV6-5 | - | TRBD1 | TRBJ1-2
CASSPWWVGQETQYF | TGTGCCAGCAGCCCCTGGTGGGTTGGACAAGAGACCCAGTACTTC | TRBV6-1 | once | - | TRBJ2-5
CAIRMTENQPQHF | TGTGCCATCAGGATGACAGAAAATCAGCCCCAGCATTTT | TRBV10-3 | - | - | TRBJ1-5
CASSSRGGSYGYTF | TGTGCCAGCAGTTCTAGGGGGGGATCCTATGGCTACACCTTC | TRBV28 | few | - | TRBJ1-2
CASSESGYEQYF | TGCGCCAGCAGCGAGTCAGGGTACGAGCAGTACTTC | TRBV10-1 | few | - | TRBJ2-7
CSARDWSEAFF | TGCAGTGCCAGGGACTGGAGTGAAGCTTTCTTT | TRBV20-1 | - | - | TRBJ1-1
CASSAVQGVSGNTIYF | TGTGCCAGCAGCGCGGTACAGGGGGTCTCTGGAAACACCATATATTTT | TRBV9 | - | TRBD1 | TRBJ1-3
CASRVGNEQFF | TGTGCCAGCAGGGTCGGAAATGAGCAGTTCTTC | TRBV6-5 | few | - | TRBJ2-1
CATSREKTGRGGNQPQHF | TGTGCCACCAGCAGAGAGAAAACCGGGAGGGGAGGCAATCAGCCCCAGCATTTT | TRBV15 | - | - | TRBJ1-5